These T cell receptor beta chains were read from a single sample in a study of blood T cell repertoires in COVID-19. The repertoire was sequenced with immunoSEQ multiplex PCR; TCRdb's copy has only in-frame clones and lacks some. The sample lists some 250,000 clones, roughly nine tenths occurring once. Sequences were obtained from PBMCs or T cells enriched from blood (not recorded which). The receptors here all came from a human donor in a cohort exposed to, infected with or recovered from COVID-19 (not recorded which). The donor label of this sample is uncertain. Both conserved end residues are part of each CDR3. The D gene is left open where the match is weak. Expanded clones get a size class; other rows say once, few or many, or leave the size out.

v_call	clone_size	d_call	j_call	cdr3_aa	cdr3_nt
TRBV2	NA	TRBD2	TRBJ2-5	CASRPAGGPSQETQYF	TGTGCCAGCCGACCAGCGGGGGGCCCCTCACAAGAGACCCAGTACTTC
TRBV7-2	NA	TRBD1	TRBJ1-5	CASSLATAAGGMRPQHF	TGTGCCAGCAGCTTAGCGACGGCGGCAGGGGGAATGAGGCCCCAGCATTTT
TRBV7-6	NA	TRBD1	TRBJ1-5	CASSSGQAYNQPQHF	TGTGCCAGCAGTTCGGGACAGGCTTACAATCAGCCCCAGCATTTT
TRBV23-1	NA	NA	TRBJ1-1	CASSQFLRENTEAFF	TGCGCCAGCAGTCAATTCCTCCGGGAGAACACTGAAGCTTTCTTT
TRBV7-9	few	NA	TRBJ1-1	CASSLAPGFQREAFF	TGTGCCAGCAGCTTAGCGCCAGGGTTCCAACGTGAAGCTTTCTTT
TRBV7-9	NA	TRBD2	TRBJ2-3	CASRVAGGLSDTQYF	TGTGCCAGCAGGGTAGCGGGGGGGCTTTCAGATACGCAGTATTTT
TRBV11-3	NA	NA	TRBJ1-1	CASSLRWATEAFF	TGTGCCAGCAGCTTAAGATGGGCCACTGAAGCTTTCTTT
TRBV5-4	once	NA	TRBJ1-4	CASSSYGEKLFF	TGTGCCAGCAGTAGTTACGGGGAAAAACTGTTTTTT
TRBV5-4	NA	NA	TRBJ1-6	CASSFSGATSPLHF	TGTGCCAGCAGCTTTTCGGGAGCAACCTCACCCCTCCACTTT
TRBV12-5	NA	TRBD1	TRBJ2-7	CASGLGTGGYEQYF	TGTGCTAGTGGTTTGGGGACAGGGGGCTACGAGCAGTACTTC
TRBV7-8	NA	NA	TRBJ1-4	CASSLRFSEKLFF	TGTGCCAGCAGCTTAAGATTCAGTGAAAAACTGTTTTTT
TRBV11-2	NA	TRBD1	TRBJ1-3	CASSLGQGRGNTIYF	TGTGCCAGCAGCTTGGGACAGGGTAGGGGAAACACCATATATTTT